A single sample is the source of the 11 T cell receptor beta chains below, sequenced in a study of blood T cell repertoires in COVID-19. TCRdb's copy holds only in-frame clones and misses some; the assay was immunoSEQ multiplex PCR. The sample holds 150,000 to 180,000 clones; 80% are singletons and the top ten take 0.5% to 0.65%. Sample: peripheral blood. The receptors shown here come from a man aged 60 to 75 with acute or convalescent COVID-19.

This sequence joins TRBV21-1 and TRBJ1-2; TRBD1 is the table's D call and was not checked against the DNA. TRBV21-1 is a pseudogene. The CDR3 runs 15 residues. The CDR3 is CASAPGTGVHYGYTF. CDR3 DNA: TGTGCCAGCGCTCCCGGGACAGGGGTACACTATGGCTACACCTTC.

The chain couples TRBV27 to TRBJ2-7, with D possibly TRBD2 on 6 matching bases. The CDR3 spans 15 residues. Germline V lookup: CDR1 MNHEY, CDR2 SMNVEV (reference sequence). V gave up 6 bases and J gave up 0 bases, with 15 bases separating them. CDR3 coding DNA: TGTGCCAGCAGCCCTGCGGGGCAGTACTCCTACGAGCAGTACTTC. It specifies CASSPAGQYSYEQYF.

The V call is TRBV20-1, the J call TRBJ2-1; 8 positions match TRBD2. In germline, CDR1 is DFQATT, CDR2 SNEGSKA (reference sequence). The V and J ends lost 4 bases and 11 bases, in that order; junction bases with no gene match: 4. The CDR3 consists of 11 residues. The CDR3 coding sequence is TGCAGTGCTATGGCGGGAGGTAAGCAGTTCTTC. It yields the protein CSAMAGGKQFF.

The chain links TRBV5-4 to TRBJ2-3; D uncertain. Germline CDR1 reads SGHNT; CDR2 reads YYREEE (reference sequence). V dropped 0 bases and J dropped 2 bases, with 7 bases sitting between them. There are 14 residues in the CDR3. This CDR3 is CASSLGGVTDTQYF. CDR3 in DNA: TGTGCCAGCAGCTTGGGAGGCGTCACAGATACGCAGTATTTT.

This chain uses TRBV6-2 or TRBV6-3 with TRBJ2-3; a possible D gene is TRBD2 (6 bases). The CDR3 consists of 15 residues. V was clipped by 5 bases and J by 1 base, with 13 bases between them. Germline V lookup: CDR1 MNHEY, CDR2 SVGEGT. The CDR3, as DNA: TGTGCCAGCAGTCCCCATGGCGGGGGCACAGATACGCAGTATTTT. This encodes CASSPHGGGTDTQYF.

This chain uses TRBV15 with TRBJ1-2, with 8 bases aligning to TRBD1. V shed 2 bases and J 8 bases; nucleotides not matched to a gene: 1. The CDR3 totals 12 residues. Germline CDR1 is LNHNV and CDR2 is YYDKDF (reference sequence). This CDR3 reads CATSRRQGGYTF. CDR3 nucleotide sequence: TGTGCCACCAGCAGAAGACAGGGGGGCTACACCTTC.

J is TRBJ1-1 and V is TRBV2, with 9 bases matching TRBD1. The ends lost 7 bases at V and 1 base at J; junction bases unmatched: 4. Germline CDR1 reads SNHLY; CDR2 reads FYNNEI. This CDR3 spans 14 amino acids. Written as DNA, the CDR3 is TGTGCCAGCAAACAGGGGGCGGGGAACACTGAAGCTTTCTTT. This sequence encodes CASKQGAGNTEAFF.

This clone was picked up a small number of times. This rearrangement joins TRBV4-2 to TRBJ2-3, with 9 bases aligning to TRBD2. V shed 5 bases, J shed 4 bases, and the junction held 7 bases outside the gene matches. This CDR3 region has 15 residues. Germline lookup yields CDR1 LGHNA and CDR2 YNFKEQ. As DNA, the CDR3 is TGTGCCAGCAGCTCAATAGCGGGAGAAGCAGATACGCAGTATTTT. Translating it yields CASSSIAGEADTQYF.

CDR3 DNA: TGTGCCAGCAGCTCCGGCCACAGGGGAAATTCACCCCTCCACTTT. As protein: CASSSGHRGNSPLHF. The V call is TRBV11-2, the J call TRBJ1-6; TRBD1 agrees at 7 bases. Germline V gene lookup returns CDR1 SGHAT and CDR2 FQNNGV. The ends lost 4 bases at V and 7 bases at J; junction bases unmatched: 7. CDR3 length equals 15 residues.

The V call is TRBV5-1, the J call TRBJ2-7, with 11 bases identical to TRBD1. The CDR3 runs 15 residues. J gave up 4 bases and V 3 bases, and 6 bases lay outside the gene matches. CDR1 is SGHRS, CDR2 YFSETQ, per germline. The CDR3 coding sequence is TGCGCCAGCAGCTCCGGGACAGGGGGACCATACGAGCAGTACTTC. Its protein product is CASSSGTGGPYEQYF.

The rearrangement links TRBV6-6 to TRBJ2-1, with 8 bases lining up with TRBD2. Germline V gene data show CDR1 as MNHNY and CDR2 as SVGAGI (reference sequence). Trimming at V came to 5 bases and at J to 6 bases, leaving 9 bases not matched to a gene. The CDR3 has 15 amino acids. This chain's CDR3 is CASSNPGLGVNEQFF. Here the CDR3 DNA reads TGTGCCAGCAGTAACCCGGGACTAGGGGTCAATGAGCAGTTCTTC.